A single sample is the source of the 11 T cell receptor beta chains below, sequenced in a study of CD8 T cells in Susac syndrome. A quantity of about 0.45 to 1 ug RNA underwent reverse transcription using random hexamers. TCRdb redid the calling of the immunoSEQ multiplex PCR reads with MiXCR, one entry per CDR3 protein. The table has roughly 100,000 distinct CDR3 sequences, 85% to 95% seen once. The sequencing sample was made of CD4+ T cells from PBMCs. Receptors were obtained from a human donor with Susac syndrome.

This rearrangement joins TRBV15 to TRBJ1-2; 11 bases match TRBD1. The CDR3 loop spans 17 amino acids. V lost 3 bases, J lost 3 bases, and 9 bases stayed unmatched. The germline gives CDR1 LNHNV, CDR2 YYDKDF (reference sequence). The CDR3 loop is CATSSLLRDRGDYGYTF. The CDR3 bases are TGTGCCACCAGCAGCCTGCTCAGGGACAGGGGGGACTATGGCTACACCTTC.

The J gene is TRBJ2-3, the V gene TRBV5-4; 9 nucleotides align to TRBD2. CDR3 length equals 16 residues. The V and J ends lost 4 bases and 6 bases, in that order; junction bases with no gene match: 12. Looked up from germline, CDR1 is SGHNT and CDR2 is YYREEE (reference sequence). The CDR3 loop is CASSASGRGGLDTQYF. CDR3 DNA: TGTGCCAGCAGCGCTTCGGGGCGGGGGGGCCTTGATACGCAGTATTTT. Based on the CDR3 plus reference TRBV5-4 and TRBJ2-3, the full variable domain is ETGVTQSPTHLIKTRGQQVTLRCSSQSGHNTVSWYQQALGQGPQFIFQYYREEENGRGNFPPRFSGLQFPNYSSELNVNALELDDSALYLCASSASGRGGLDTQYFGPGTRLTVL.

The rearrangement uses TRBV2 and TRBJ1-5; 7 nucleotides line up with TRBD1. Germline V gene data show CDR1 as SNHLY and CDR2 as FYNNEI. The CDR3 runs to 14 residues. V gave up 5 bases and J gave up 4 bases; unmatched junction bases: 5. CDR3 sequence reads: CASSPLGQNQPQHF. CDR3 DNA sequence: TGTGCCAGCAGTCCCTTGGGACAGAATCAGCCCCAGCATTTT. The variable domain in full, with the rest retrieved from reference TRBV2 and TRBJ1-5, is EPEVTQTPSHQVTQMGQEVILRCVPISNHLYFYWYRQILGQKVEFLVSFYNNEISEKSEIFDDQFSVERPDGSNFTLKIRSTKLEDSAMYFCASSPLGQNQPQHFGDGTRLSIL.

The V gene is TRBV28, the J gene TRBJ1-5; D remains unclear. The CDR3 is 13 amino acids. Germline-derived CDR1 and CDR2 are MDHEN and SYDVKM. V gave up 6 bases and J gave up 3 bases, with 9 bases separating them. CDR3 DNA: TGTGCCAGCAGGGACCGGGACAATCAGCCCCAGCATTTT. This encodes CASRDRDNQPQHF.

The chain couples TRBV7-8 to TRBJ1-1; D gene ambiguous. The CDR3 has 13 residues. Germline V lookup: CDR1 SGHVS, CDR2 FQNEAQ. V shed 5 bases and J shed 0 bases, with 7 bases lying between them. CDR3 bases: TGTGCCAGCAGCCCTCATCTGAACACTGAAGCTTTCTTT. Amino acid sequence: CASSPHLNTEAFF.

V and J are TRBV7-2 and TRBJ1-6; D call uncertain. The CDR3 has 14 residues. Looked up from germline, CDR1 is SGHTA and CDR2 is FQGNSA. V was clipped by 6 bases and J by 5 bases, with 11 bases between them. The CDR3 here is CASSSREHNSPLHF. The CDR3 coding sequence is TGTGCCAGCAGTTCCCGGGAACATAATTCACCCCTCCACTTT.

V is TRBV20-1 and J is TRBJ2-7; the match to TRBD1 covers 7 bases. V lost 5 bases, J lost 1 base, and 8 bases stayed unmatched. The V gene's germline CDR1 is DFQATT and CDR2 SNEGSKA (reference sequence). CDR3 length equals 14 residues. CDR3 coding DNA: TGCAGTGCTGACCGAGGGGACAGTTCCTACGAGCAGTACTTC. It yields the protein CSADRGDSSYEQYF.

This clonotype appeared a single time. The chain combines TRBV6-5 with TRBJ2-5; possible D gene TRBD2, 5 bases. V gave up 7 bases and J gave up 2 bases, with 14 bases separating them. The germline V gene encodes CDR1 MNHEY and CDR2 SVGAGI. The CDR3 is 14 residues long. The CDR3 coding sequence is TGTGCCAGCAAGGTGGAGGCGAAACAAGAGACCCAGTACTTC. Its translation: CASKVEAKQETQYF.

This chain's CDR3 is CASSQWRLRVGTQYF. Here the CDR3 DNA reads TGCGCCAGCAGTCAATGGCGGCTCAGGGTTGGTACGCAGTATTTT. The rearrangement links TRBV23-1 to TRBJ2-3, with TRBD1 as a possible D gene (5 bases). TRBV23-1 is assigned to the ORF class and has an uncertain function. The V end was cut by 1 base, the J end by 8 bases, with 16 bases between. This CDR3 contains 15 residues.

This chain connects TRBV3-1 to TRBJ2-5, with a possible D match to TRBD1 (6 bases). This CDR3 spans 14 amino acids. Germline assignment: CDR1 LGHDT and CDR2 YNNKEL (reference sequence). V gave up 3 bases and J gave up 4 bases, with 12 bases separating them. The CDR3 DNA is TGTGCCAGCAGCCATACAGGGTGGGGAGAGACCCAGTACTTC. Protein sequence: CASSHTGWGETQYF.

A single count supports this clonotype. The chain employs TRBV20-1 and TRBJ2-7, with 8 nucleotides matching TRBD2. The germline V gene encodes CDR1 DFQATT and CDR2 SNEGSKA (reference sequence). This CDR3 spans 14 amino acids. Losses at the gene ends were 3 bases for V and 3 bases for J; bases not matched to a gene: 7. As DNA, the CDR3 is TGCAGTGCTAGTTTAGCGGGGCGCGACTACGAGCAGTACTTC. Its protein is CSASLAGRDYEQYF.